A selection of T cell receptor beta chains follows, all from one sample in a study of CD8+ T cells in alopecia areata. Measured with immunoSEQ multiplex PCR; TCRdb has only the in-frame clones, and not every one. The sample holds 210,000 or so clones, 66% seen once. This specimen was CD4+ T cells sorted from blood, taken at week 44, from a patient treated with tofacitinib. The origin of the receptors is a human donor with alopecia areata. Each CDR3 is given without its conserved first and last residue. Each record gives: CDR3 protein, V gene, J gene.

ASSQRQGDEQF	TRBV4-3	TRBJ2-1
SVRGTSLGELF	TRBV29-1	TRBJ2-2
SVGAGYGYT	TRBV29-1	TRBJ1-2
ASSLAGRGAEQF	TRBV7-6	TRBJ2-1
AWSGSWEAF	TRBV30	TRBJ1-1
ATSRVVGTGNSPLH	TRBV15	TRBJ1-6
ASSQVRSGELF	TRBV14	TRBJ2-2
ASSVGPFTDTQY	TRBV9	TRBJ2-3
ASSPIAGGETQY	TRBV7-3	TRBJ2-5
ASSLERGQPQH	TRBV5-1	TRBJ1-5
ASSYSGTVNTGELF	TRBV6-5	TRBJ2-2
SVEFRAPAEAF	TRBV29-1	TRBJ1-1
ASYIVLGYQETQY	TRBV27	TRBJ2-5
ASSPTGSGGNTEAF	TRBV9	TRBJ1-1
ASSLRTGHVTNEKLF	TRBV27	TRBJ1-4
ASSFQQATIQY	TRBV5-6	TRBJ2-4
ASSQVRGSLF	TRBV4-3	TRBJ2-2
ASSPTLADEQF	TRBV6-5	TRBJ2-1
ASSMRDTGGEKLF	TRBV6-1	TRBJ1-4
SVGGQAF	TRBV29-1	TRBJ1-1
ASRWGLDNEQF	TRBV5-1	TRBJ2-1
ASSDAGNWDT	TRBV6-1	TRBJ1-2
ASRSGQGAPGEAF	TRBV5-1	TRBJ1-1
ASSPGLSEAF	TRBV11-2	TRBJ1-1
ASNLGSGANVLT	TRBV6-1	TRBJ2-6
SVELTSTDTQY	TRBV29-1	TRBJ2-3
ITNGGDGYT	TRBV29-1	TRBJ1-2
ASSQGQRLYNEQF	TRBV4-1	TRBJ2-1
ASSLRGEPYYGYT	TRBV6-5	TRBJ1-2
ASSALRDYGYT	TRBV19	TRBJ1-2
ASSSGQGLSGNTIY	TRBV5-6	TRBJ1-3
ASGPGTVYGYT	TRBV5-8	TRBJ1-2
ASRDGINEKLF	TRBV2	TRBJ1-4
AWSGSGHIQY	TRBV30	TRBJ2-4
SVGGQGDTGANVLT	TRBV29-1	TRBJ2-6
AWSVPGDQPQH	TRBV30	TRBJ1-5
ASSLRTGDSPLH	TRBV7-8	TRBJ1-6
ASSLSAGSGYGYT	TRBV5-6	TRBJ1-2
AWSDWDTEAF	TRBV30	TRBJ1-1
ASKEETSTDTQY	TRBV6-1	TRBJ2-3
ASSNHQSTEAF	TRBV6-5	TRBJ1-1
ASSPGQGARETQY	TRBV7-2	TRBJ2-5
AWSTLAGGANSYNEQF	TRBV30	TRBJ2-1
SDSGRNYNEQF	TRBV29-1	TRBJ2-1
ASSPPGLARDTQY	TRBV25-1	TRBJ2-3
SSVQGTGGGYT	TRBV29-1	TRBJ1-2
SVEVGRYEQY	TRBV29-1	TRBJ2-7
ASSSVGNNQPQH	TRBV5-6	TRBJ1-5
ASSPPIPGWAQDTQY	TRBV18	TRBJ2-3
ASSPDRDTRGYGYT	TRBV5-6	TRBJ1-2
ASSPGQLNTEAF	TRBV11-2	TRBJ1-1
SADLGAYNEQF	TRBV29-1	TRBJ2-1
ASSLVTLRDNTEAF	TRBV11-2	TRBJ1-1